These 2 T cell receptor beta chains were all obtained from the same sample, sequenced in a study of blood T cell repertoires in COVID-19. Only in-frame clones appear in the TCRdb table, and some are missing; sequencing was by immunoSEQ multiplex PCR. The repertoire holds 400,000 or so clones, with more than 70% as singletons. The sample consisted of PBMCs or T cells enriched from blood (not recorded which). Receptor source: a man aged 35 to 55 in a cohort exposed to, infected with or recovered from COVID-19 (not recorded which).

This chain uses TRBV28 with TRBJ2-7; 7 nucleotides match TRBD1. With 8 bases clipped from V and 4 bases from J, the junction kept 8 bases outside the gene matches. The length of the CDR3 is 13 residues. Germline CDR1 reads MDHEN; CDR2 reads SYDVKM. CDR3 loop: CASSWDSGYEQYF. CDR3 bases: TGTGCCAGCTCATGGGACAGCGGTTACGAGCAGTACTTC.

In this sample, this clone turned up once. V and J are TRBV7-9 and TRBJ2-7; D remains ambiguous. The CDR3 covers 11 residues. V was pared by 1 base and J by 5 bases, with 3 bases between. Germline lookup yields CDR1 SEHNR and CDR2 FQNEAQ (reference sequence). This CDR3 reads CASSLVNEQYF. The DNA of the CDR3 is TGTGCCAGCAGCTTAGTTAACGAGCAGTACTTC.